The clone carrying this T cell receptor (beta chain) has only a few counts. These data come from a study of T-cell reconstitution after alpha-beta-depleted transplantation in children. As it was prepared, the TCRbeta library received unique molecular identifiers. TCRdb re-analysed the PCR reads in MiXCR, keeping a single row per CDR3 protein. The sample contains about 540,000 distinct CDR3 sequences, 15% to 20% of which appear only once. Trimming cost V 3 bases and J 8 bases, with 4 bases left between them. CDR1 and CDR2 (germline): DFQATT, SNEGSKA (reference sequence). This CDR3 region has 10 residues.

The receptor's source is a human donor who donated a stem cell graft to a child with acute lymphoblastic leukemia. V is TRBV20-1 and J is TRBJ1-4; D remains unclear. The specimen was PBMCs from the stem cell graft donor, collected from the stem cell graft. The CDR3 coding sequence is TGCAGTGCTAGTCAGGAAAAACTGTTTTTT. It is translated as CSASQEKLFF.